Below, 4 T cell receptor beta chains from the same sample are listed, as sequenced in a study of blood T cell repertoires in COVID-19. Sequenced by immunoSEQ multiplex PCR; TCRdb stores in-frame clones only, minus some. The sample holds 310,000 or so clones, around nine tenths seen once. Sample: PBMCs or T cells enriched from blood (not recorded which). The origin of the receptors is a middle-aged woman who had recovered from COVID-19.

The chain uses TRBV3-1 (or the pseudogene TRBV3-2) and TRBJ2-1; 10 bases match TRBD2. Unmatched junction bases numbered 19, after V lost 2 bases and J lost 6 bases. This CDR3 comprises 20 residues. Germline V gene lookup returns CDR1 LGHDT and CDR2 YNNKEL (reference sequence). CDR3: CASSQQTLSPSGRAFNEQFF. CDR3 coding DNA: TGTGCCAGCAGCCAACAAACCCTGTCTCCCAGCGGGAGGGCCTTCAATGAGCAGTTCTTC.

The rearrangement links TRBV4-1 to TRBJ2-3; TRBD2 aligns across 7 bases. Germline V gene sequence: CDR1 MGHRA, CDR2 YSYEKL. With 1 base clipped from V and 11 bases from J, the junction kept 6 bases outside the gene matches. The CDR3 has 13 residues. CDR3 in amino acids: CASSQVGGSVQYF. DNA for the CDR3: TGCGCCAGCAGCCAAGTCGGCGGGAGTGTGCAGTATTTT.

The gene calls are TRBV28 and TRBJ1-4; perhaps TRBD1 as D (5 bases). Trimming pared 8 bases from V and 8 bases from J, leaving 18 bases between. CDR3 length equals 14 residues. From germline, CDR1 is MDHEN and CDR2 SYDVKM. DNA of the CDR3: TGTGCCAGCTCAACAGGTACCACTATCGAAAAACTGTTTTTT. As protein: CASSTGTTIEKLFF.

V usage is TRBV5-1 and J usage is TRBJ1-2; D ambiguous. The V gene lost 4 bases and the J gene lost 8 bases, with 12 bases spanning the gap. The length of the CDR3 is 12 residues. Germline-derived CDR1 and CDR2 are SGHRS and YFSETQ. The DNA of the CDR3 is TGCGCCAGCAGCCCCTTAGATTTCGGCTACACCTTC. This codes for CASSPLDFGYTF.